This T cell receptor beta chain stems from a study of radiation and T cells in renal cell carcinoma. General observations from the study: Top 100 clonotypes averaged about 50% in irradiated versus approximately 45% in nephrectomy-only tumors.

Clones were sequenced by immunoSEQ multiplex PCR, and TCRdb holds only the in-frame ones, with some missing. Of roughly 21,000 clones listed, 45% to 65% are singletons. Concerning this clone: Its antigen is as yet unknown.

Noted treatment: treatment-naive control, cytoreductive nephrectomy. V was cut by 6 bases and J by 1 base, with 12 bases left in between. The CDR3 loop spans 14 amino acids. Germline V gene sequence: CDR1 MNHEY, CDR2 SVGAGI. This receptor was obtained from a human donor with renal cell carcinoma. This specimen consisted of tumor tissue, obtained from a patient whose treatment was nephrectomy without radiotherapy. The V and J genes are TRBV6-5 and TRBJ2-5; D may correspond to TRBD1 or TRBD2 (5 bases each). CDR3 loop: CASSPTGPQETQYF. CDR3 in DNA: TGTGCCAGCAGCCCCACGGGGCCCCAAGAGACCCAGTACTTC.